The clone carrying this T cell receptor beta chain was observed a handful of times. The sample is drawn from a study of blood T cell repertoires in COVID-19. Study background: The United States, Italy and Spain supplied acute and convalescent COVID-19 samples.

Methods used by the authors: Amplification with reference gene primers provided the estimates of nucleated cell counts. TCRdb keeps only in-frame clones here, not all; method: immunoSEQ multiplex PCR. V, J and clone size were drawn from that table, and D and trimming were deduced from the DNA. The sample shows a few hundred thousand clones, roughly 86% of them seen only once. The CDR3 sequence is 18 residues long. The V gene end was trimmed by 5 bases and the J gene end by 1 base; junction bases not matched to a gene: 8. Germline loops: CDR1 MGHRA, CDR2 YSYEKL. Participant-given clinical history determined each cohort assignment.

V is TRBV4-1 and J is TRBJ2-1; 13 bases line up with TRBD2. The material sequenced was PBMCs or T cells enriched from blood (not recorded which). The TCR comes from an older woman who had recovered from COVID-19. The CDR3 protein is CASSGPGLAGLSYNEQFF. The DNA of the CDR3 is TGCGCCAGCAGCGGACCGGGACTAGCGGGGTTGTCCTACAATGAGCAGTTCTTC.